Below, one T cell receptor (beta chain) is given with its context. Its antigen is not identified. This table comes from immunoSEQ multiplex PCR, and its TCRdb copy is limited to in-frame clones, with some not included. The profile covers 95,000 to 150,000 clones, with around 93% appearing a single time and around 0.15% taken by the ten largest. This record comes from a study of OX40 agonist ivuxolimab in advanced cancers. Findings and caveats of the study: Mean expanded clone counts were higher in CD8+ than CD4+ T cells.

Sequencing used CD4+ or CD8+ T cells sorted from blood, obtained in a trial of the OX40 agonist ivuxolimab. The receptor was derived from an adult with an advanced solid tumor such as melanoma, head and neck, liver or kidney cancer.

Written as DNA, the CDR3 is TGTGCCACCGGACTAGCGGGAAGCTCCTACAATGAGCAGTTCTTC. Amino acid sequence: CATGLAGSSYNEQFF. The V gene is TRBV10-3, the J gene TRBJ2-1; TRBD2 matches 12 bases. V lost 10 bases, J lost 0 bases, and 4 bases stayed unmatched. The CDR3 has 15 amino acids. The germline V gene has CDR1 ENHRY and CDR2 SYGVKD.